This is a list of T cell receptor beta chains from one sample in a study of blood T cell repertoires in COVID-19. Only in-frame clones appear in the TCRdb table, and some are missing; sequencing was by immunoSEQ multiplex PCR. The sample includes 130,000 to 150,000 clones, around 87% of them seen just once. Sequenced: peripheral blood. These receptors all come from a man older than 75 with acute or convalescent COVID-19. Both conserved end residues are part of each CDR3.

j_call cdr3_length v_call cdr3_aa
TRBJ2-1 16 TRBV4-1 CASSQDSDVRYNEQFF
TRBJ2-5 14 TRBV7-6 CASSLGTTQETQYF
TRBJ1-1 13 TRBV18 CASSQGQLTEAFF
TRBJ2-5 16 TRBV10-2 CASRPIASGRVETQYF
TRBJ2-5 14 TRBV15 CATSRDQGHETQYF
TRBJ2-5 14 TRBV15 CATSRGGNGETQYF
TRBJ1-1 14 TRBV7-9 CASSLRDRGTEAFF
TRBJ1-5 17 TRBV27 CASSLSGTGWSNQPQHF
TRBJ2-1 15 TRBV7-9 CASSFPGSGYNEQFF
TRBJ2-3 11 TRBV12-3/TRBV12-4 CASSPTGTQYF
TRBJ2-1 18 TRBV5-8 CASSLGTSGGPGGNEQFF
TRBJ1-1 13 TRBV15 CATSRVRNTEAFF
TRBJ1-1 13 TRBV19 CASSMGKHTEAFF
TRBJ1-1 13 TRBV25-1 CATQGQGNTEAFF
TRBJ1-5 13 TRBV27 CANDPRFNQPQHF
TRBJ2-5 13 TRBV2 CASAGTGVETQYF
TRBJ1-1 15 TRBV9 CASSVYQGGNTEAFF
TRBJ1-2 17 TRBV4-1 CASSQVAGTGGNYGYTF
TRBJ1-6 16 TRBV28 CASSAVGQRLNSPLHF